This entry is about one TCR beta chain. No antigen is known for it. Base qualities are not at hand, and no much larger clone is one base apart. Trimming at the junction amounts to 4 bases on V and 9 bases on J, and the germline ends lie 20 bases apart. The germline V gene specifies SGHRS as CDR1 and YFSETQ as CDR2. There are 15 amino acids in the CDR3, from cysteine to phenylalanine inclusive. Only the CDR3 part of the read is kept: 45 bases, read in frame from the first base. Genomic DNA was isolated using the Qiagen DNeasy kit from unsorted PBMCs as well as from negatively selected CD4+ and CD8+ fractions. TCR beta CDR3 regions were subjected to amplification by immunoSEQ multiplex PCR with primers that anneal to V and J segments. A synthetic immune receptor repertoire was used to minimize amplification bias, and any remaining bias was removed computationally after sequencing. As for how the authors treated the data: Repertoire diversity was quantified as the Shannon entropy index using custom Python scripts. The unsorted, CD4+ and CD8+ repertoires were each analyzed separately, with the exception of combined analyses, where CD4+ and CD8+ sequences were merged in silico. Clonal expansion was defined as a frequency increase of at least 2-fold after treatment compared with C1D1, and clones undetected at baseline were assigned a pseudocount of 0.5. Clones with 0 or 1 copy at C1D1 were classified as singleton clones, and clones with 2 or more copies were classified as non-singleton clones. Clones expanded in unsorted samples were assigned a CD4+, CD8+ or unknown annotation through matching of protein sequences in sorted samples from the same patient. Wilcoxon tests on paired samples were used to test diversity changes from C1D1 to C4D1. Held by TCRdb, this immuneACCESS table contains in-frame sequences only and omits some clones. Under half of the omission traces to an unresolved V gene where checked; the cause of the rest is unknown. V and J calls and clone size follow that table, whereas D and trimming were derived from the DNA. A total of some 31,000 clones appear in this sample, 71% of them only once. Of the sample, more than 3% is held by the ten largest clones.

These data are taken from a study of PD-1 blockade in classical Hodgkin lymphoma (dated by TCRdb to 2018 to 2020). Some background on the complete study: Nivolumab dosing was 3 mg/kg intravenously every 2 weeks, continuing until either disease progression or unacceptable toxicity. To define a peripheral blood immune signature of response to PD-1 blockade in classical Hodgkin lymphoma, the study combined TCR beta sequencing with CyTOF.

The full study reports these points: Trial patients achieving complete response had baseline diversity similar to newly diagnosed patients, whereas partial responders and progressors had significantly lower diversity. A significant rise by C4D1 was seen in CD4+ but not CD8+ TCR diversity (p=0.0027 vs p=0.16), with the rise being most apparent in complete responders (p=0.02). The study was restricted to a single clinical trial cohort, and the causes of repertoire differences, possibly disease activity or prior therapy, were left undefined. Lower diversity was observed in patients in whom nivolumab was started less than 1 year after ASCT, and these patients were excluded from later analyses so that confounding by immune reconstitution would be avoided. Newly diagnosed patients were reported to have lower baseline TCR diversity than healthy donors, and relapsed/refractory patients were reported to have lower baseline TCR diversity still.

Sample time point, as interpreted from the label and publication: cycle 2 day 1 (C2D1) of nivolumab. Relapse after autologous stem cell transplantation had occurred in all trial patients, and cohorts A, B and C were distinguished by prior brentuximab vedotin exposure. A total of fewer than 65 patients with relapsed/refractory classical Hodgkin lymphoma made up the trial cohort, and each patient's best overall response was complete response, partial response or progressive disease. Single-agent nivolumab was administered to trial patients in the multi-cohort phase II CheckMate 205 trial. Best overall response was determined by an independent review committee according to the 2007 International Working Group response criteria. Trial PBMCs were collected just before the start of nivolumab (C1D1) and during therapy at cycle 2 day 1 and cycle 4 day 1. Peripheral blood was collected in 8 mL Vacutainer Cell Preparation Tubes, from which PBMCs were isolated by centrifugation and then cryopreserved.

The rearrangement combines TRBV5-1 with TRBJ1-5; no D gene call is confident. The receptor comes from a human donor with classical Hodgkin lymphoma. The specimen comprised peripheral blood mononuclear cells (PBMCs), sampled before the second cycle of nivolumab. The CDR3 protein: CASSPGSGQEGPQHF. The nucleotides read TGCGCCAGCAGCCCCGGTTCGGGCCAGGAGGGGCCCCAGCATTTT.